Below are 15 T cell receptor beta chains sequenced from a single sample in a study of blood T cell repertoires in COVID-19. The assay was immunoSEQ multiplex PCR, and TCRdb's table has in-frame clones only and misses some. The table has about 130,000 clones, over 60% seen once; the top ten hold approximately 2%. Sequenced material: peripheral blood. All receptors come from an older woman with acute or convalescent COVID-19.

The rearrangement uses TRBV4-1 and TRBJ2-5; tentative D call: TRBD2 (6 bases). The CDR3 is made up of 16 amino acids. Germline loops: CDR1 MGHRA, CDR2 YSYEKL. Trimming took 0 bases from V and 4 from J, leaving 15 bases between them. This chain's CDR3 is CASSQDSALARETQYF. The CDR3 nucleotides are TGCGCCAGCAGCCAAGATAGTGCACTAGCCAGAGAGACCCAGTACTTC.

The gene calls are TRBV6-2 or TRBV6-3 and TRBJ2-5, with D unclear. V was shortened by 2 bases and J by 4 bases, with 17 bases between the two germline ends. This CDR3 is 16 amino acids long. Germline V gene lookup returns CDR1 MNHEY and CDR2 SVGEGT. In DNA form, the CDR3 reads TGTGCCAGCAGTTACCCCGCCTCTCCAAGCCCAGAGACCCAGTACTTC. It specifies CASSYPASPSPETQYF.

The chain employs TRBV15 and TRBJ2-3; 7 bases are shared with TRBD1. This CDR3 contains 14 residues. The trim removed 8 bases at V and 2 bases at J, leaving 7 bases unmatched. Germline assignment: CDR1 LNHNV and CDR2 YYDKDF (reference sequence). The CDR3 sequence is CATDRTGNTDTQYF. The CDR3 DNA reads TGTGCCACCGACAGGACAGGAAACACAGATACGCAGTATTTT.

The V and J genes are TRBV30 and TRBJ2-1; 11 bases map to TRBD1. Trimming took 4 bases from V and 5 from J; bases not matched to a gene: 7. Germline lookup yields CDR1 GTSNPN and CDR2 SVGIG (reference sequence). The length of the CDR3 is 15 residues. The CDR3 coding sequence is TGTGCCTGGAAGCCCCGGGACAGGGGGGACAATGAGCAGTTCTTC. Its translation: CAWKPRDRGDNEQFF.

The chain couples TRBV7-8 to TRBJ2-7; TRBD2 is a possible D gene (5 bases). CDR3 length: 15 residues. V lost 5 bases and J lost 1, with 15 bases in between. Germline CDR1 SGHVS, CDR2 FQNEAQ. In DNA form, the CDR3 reads TGTGCCAGCAGCACTAGTGGTGGGAATTCCTACGAGCAGTACTTC. This encodes CASSTSGGNSYEQYF.

The rearrangement uses TRBV18 and TRBJ2-1; the D gene is possibly TRBD2 (5 bases). In germline, CDR1 is KGHSH, CDR2 LQKENI. The CDR3 runs 16 residues. The V gene lost 2 bases and the J gene lost 4 bases, with 15 bases spanning the gap. CDR3 region: CASSPSSPGFYNEQFF. The CDR3 DNA reads TGTGCCAGCTCACCAAGTTCTCCGGGGTTTTACAATGAGCAGTTCTTC.

A few counts support this clone. This chain uses TRBV2 with TRBJ1-6, with 9 bases matching TRBD1. The CDR3 runs to 15 residues. Germline loops: CDR1 SNHLY, CDR2 FYNNEI. The ends lost 4 bases at V and 9 bases at J; junction bases unmatched: 7. CDR3 protein: CASSVGDRVVSPLHF. The CDR3 DNA reads as TGTGCCAGCAGTGTCGGGGACAGGGTCGTTTCACCCCTCCACTTT.

J is TRBJ2-5 and V is TRBV16, with unresolved D. The CDR3 is 14 residues long. Deletions cut 1 base from V and 5 bases from J, with 11 bases between. Germline CDR1 reads KGHSY; CDR2 reads FQNENV. CDR3 DNA: TGTGCCAGCAGCCAATTGGGCCCCCGGGAGACCCAGTACTTC. As protein: CASSQLGPRETQYF.

In this sample, this clone turned up a few times. The rearrangement links TRBV9 to TRBJ1-6; D might be TRBD1 (5 bases). CDR1 and CDR2 (germline): SGDLS, YYNGEE. Trimming cost V 4 bases and J 7 bases, with 12 bases left between them. This CDR3 region has 14 residues. The CDR3 loop reads CASSPRAQNSPLHF. CDR3 DNA sequence: TGTGCCAGCAGCCCCAGGGCCCAAAATTCACCCCTCCACTTT.

In the case of this clone: The sample contains more than one DNA sequence encoding this CDR3. The chain uses TRBV28 and TRBJ1-2; 8 nucleotides match TRBD1. V was clipped by 3 bases and J by 7 bases; unmatched bases: 4. The CDR3 is 13 amino acids. CDR1 is MDHEN and CDR2 is SYDVKM in the germline V gene. Here the CDR3 DNA reads TGTGCCAGCAGTTTGGGAACAGGGGGTGGCTACACCTTC. This encodes CASSLGTGGGYTF.

This chain connects TRBV7-9 to TRBJ1-2, with a weak D call TRBD1 (5 bases). Germline assignment: CDR1 SEHNR and CDR2 FQNEAQ (reference sequence). V was cut by 4 bases and J by 3 bases, with 12 bases left in between. The CDR3 contains 14 residues. In nucleotides, the CDR3 is TGTGCCAGCAGCTCCTCCGGGGGACACTATGGCTACACCTTC. Translating it yields CASSSSGGHYGYTF.

This clone turned up a few times. V usage is TRBV28 and J usage is TRBJ1-2; D is unresolved. The CDR3 totals 15 residues. Trimming removed 8 bases from V and 7 bases from J, with 23 bases in between. Looked up from germline, CDR1 is MDHEN and CDR2 is SYDVKM. The CDR3 sequence: CASSRAHGGRGGYTF. The CDR3 bases are TGTGCCAGCTCGAGAGCGCATGGAGGCCGAGGTGGCTACACCTTC.

The rearrangement uses TRBV4-1 and TRBJ2-7; possibly TRBD1 for D (5 bases). Germline CDR1 MGHRA, CDR2 YSYEKL. Trimming removed 0 bases from V and 0 bases from J, with 12 bases in between. This CDR3 region has 16 residues. The CDR3 reads CASSQDRVGHSYEQYF. The CDR3 DNA follows: TGCGCCAGCAGCCAAGATAGGGTCGGACACTCCTACGAGCAGTACTTC.

V usage is TRBV19 and J usage is TRBJ2-3; TRBD2 matches at 10 bases. The CDR3 is made up of 17 amino acids. The ends lost 0 bases at V and 5 bases at J; junction bases unmatched: 8. The germline V gene encodes CDR1 LNHDA and CDR2 SQIVND (reference sequence). The CDR3 DNA sequence: TGTGCCAGTAGTATAGATCGCCTAGCGGGAGATAAAGATACGCAGTATTTT. Translated, it gives CASSIDRLAGDKDTQYF.

The V call is TRBV7-8, the J call TRBJ2-2; maybe TRBD2 (7 bases). V lost 9 bases and J 8 bases, leaving 25 bases between the germline ends. The CDR3 spans 16 residues. Germline V gene sequence: CDR1 SGHVS, CDR2 FQNEAQ. The CDR3 loop is CASKASRGAARGELFF. The CDR3 region has the DNA TGTGCCAGTAAAGCCTCACGGGGGGCTGCCAGGGGGGAGCTGTTTTTT.